This T cell receptor beta chain was observed in a study of blood T cell repertoires in COVID-19. Across the study: Among Cohort 3 donors, those recovered had two negative PCRs, clearance, or symptom resolution. Samples of COVID-19 (acute and convalescent) were obtained from the United States, Italy and Spain. In each case, the material was cDNA or gDNA derived from T cells, B-cell-depleted T cells, or PBMCs.

The V gene end was trimmed by 6 bases and the J gene end by 2 bases; junction bases not matched to a gene: 6. Germline-derived CDR1 and CDR2 are MNHEY and SVGAGI. The CDR3 loop spans 14 amino acids. Per the study methods: Amplifying reference gene primers gave estimates of nucleated cell counts. The protocol was immunoSEQ multiplex PCR, while the TCRdb copy is restricted to in-frame clones and leaves out a portion. The V and J calls and the clone size are those of that table, but D and trimming were determined from the DNA. Seen here are more than 200,000 clones, about nine tenths observed once, and the top ten hold roughly 7.2%.

The chain is built from TRBV6-5 and TRBJ1-1, with TRBD1 matching 7 bases. Sequenced: PBMCs or T cells enriched from blood (not recorded which). This TCR was recovered from a man under 40 in a cohort exposed to, infected with or recovered from COVID-19 (not recorded which). The CDR3 DNA reads as TGTGCCAGCAGGAGACAGGGAAAAAACACTGAAGCTTTCTTT. Translating gives CASRRQGKNTEAFF.